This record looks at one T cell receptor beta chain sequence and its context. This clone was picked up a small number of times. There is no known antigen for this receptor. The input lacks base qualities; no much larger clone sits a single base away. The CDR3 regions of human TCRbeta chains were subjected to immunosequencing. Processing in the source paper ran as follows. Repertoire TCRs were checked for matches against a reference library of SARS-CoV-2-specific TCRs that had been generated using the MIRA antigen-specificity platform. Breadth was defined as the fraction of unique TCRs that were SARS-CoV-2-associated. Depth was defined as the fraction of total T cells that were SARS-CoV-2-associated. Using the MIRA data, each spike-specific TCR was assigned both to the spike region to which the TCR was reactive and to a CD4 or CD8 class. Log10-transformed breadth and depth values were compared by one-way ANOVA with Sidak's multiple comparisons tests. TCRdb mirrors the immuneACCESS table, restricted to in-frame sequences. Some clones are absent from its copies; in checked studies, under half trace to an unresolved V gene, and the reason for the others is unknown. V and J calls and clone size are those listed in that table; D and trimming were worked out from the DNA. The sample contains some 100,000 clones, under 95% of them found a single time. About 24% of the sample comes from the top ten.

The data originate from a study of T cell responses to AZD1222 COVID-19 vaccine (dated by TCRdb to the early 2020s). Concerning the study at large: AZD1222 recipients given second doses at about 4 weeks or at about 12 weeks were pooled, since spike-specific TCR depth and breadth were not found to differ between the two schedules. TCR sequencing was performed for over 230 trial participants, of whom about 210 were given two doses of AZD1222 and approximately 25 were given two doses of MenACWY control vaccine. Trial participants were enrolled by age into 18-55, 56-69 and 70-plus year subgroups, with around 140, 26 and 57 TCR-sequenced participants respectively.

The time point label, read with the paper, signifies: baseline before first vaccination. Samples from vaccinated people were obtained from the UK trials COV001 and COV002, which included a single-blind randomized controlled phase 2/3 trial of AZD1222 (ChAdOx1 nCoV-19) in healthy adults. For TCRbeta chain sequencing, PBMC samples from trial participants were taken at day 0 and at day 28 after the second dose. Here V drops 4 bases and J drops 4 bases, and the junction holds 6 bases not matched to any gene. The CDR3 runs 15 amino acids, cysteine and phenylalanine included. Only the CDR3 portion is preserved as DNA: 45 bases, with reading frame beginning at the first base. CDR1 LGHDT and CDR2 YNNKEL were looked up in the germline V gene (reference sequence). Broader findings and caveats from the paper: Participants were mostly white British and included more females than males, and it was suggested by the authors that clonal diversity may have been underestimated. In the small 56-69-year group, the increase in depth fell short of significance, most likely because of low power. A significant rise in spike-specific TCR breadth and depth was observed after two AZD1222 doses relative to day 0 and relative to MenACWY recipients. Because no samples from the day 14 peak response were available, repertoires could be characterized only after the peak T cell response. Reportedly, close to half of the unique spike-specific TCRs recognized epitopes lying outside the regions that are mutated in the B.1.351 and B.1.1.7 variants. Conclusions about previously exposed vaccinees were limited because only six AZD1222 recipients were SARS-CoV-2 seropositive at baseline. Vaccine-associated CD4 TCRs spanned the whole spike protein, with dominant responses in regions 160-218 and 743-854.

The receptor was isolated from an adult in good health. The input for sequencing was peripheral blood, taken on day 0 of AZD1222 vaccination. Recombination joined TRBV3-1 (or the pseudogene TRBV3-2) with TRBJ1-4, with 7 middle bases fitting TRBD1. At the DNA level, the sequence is TGTGCCAGCAGCCTTAGGACAGGAATTAATGAAAAACTGTTTTTT. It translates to CASSLRTGINEKLFF.